This TCR beta chain stems from a study of cytomegalovirus exposure and HLA in healthy donors. Overall study findings and caveats: Follow-up analysis later connected one missense variant in DCLRE1C with trimming of TCR beta V- and J-genes. CMV antigen specificity of three CMV-associated chains was confirmed in vitro. Within an earlier analysis, most TCR beta V segments proved productive either about 87% or about 30% of the time.

The CDR3 runs 15 residues. V dropped 0 bases and J dropped 1 base, with 7 bases sitting between them. Germline V gives CDR1 MDHEN, CDR2 SYDVKM. This PCR relied on a set of 60 Vbeta primers and 13 Jbeta primers. The method was immunoSEQ multiplex PCR; TCRdb's version includes in-frame clones alone and lacks a portion of them. Of 250,000 to 350,000 clones listed, approximately 90% are singletons. A word on this clone: What it binds is not known.

Sequencing used PBMCs. The sequence came from a man aged 40-49 years in good health and CMV-seropositive. The chain carries TRBV28 and TRBJ1-5; tentatively, D is TRBD1 (6 bases). CDR3 sequence: CASSLWGASNQPQHF. The CDR3 DNA reads TGTGCCAGCAGTTTATGGGGGGCGAGCAATCAGCCCCAGCATTTT.